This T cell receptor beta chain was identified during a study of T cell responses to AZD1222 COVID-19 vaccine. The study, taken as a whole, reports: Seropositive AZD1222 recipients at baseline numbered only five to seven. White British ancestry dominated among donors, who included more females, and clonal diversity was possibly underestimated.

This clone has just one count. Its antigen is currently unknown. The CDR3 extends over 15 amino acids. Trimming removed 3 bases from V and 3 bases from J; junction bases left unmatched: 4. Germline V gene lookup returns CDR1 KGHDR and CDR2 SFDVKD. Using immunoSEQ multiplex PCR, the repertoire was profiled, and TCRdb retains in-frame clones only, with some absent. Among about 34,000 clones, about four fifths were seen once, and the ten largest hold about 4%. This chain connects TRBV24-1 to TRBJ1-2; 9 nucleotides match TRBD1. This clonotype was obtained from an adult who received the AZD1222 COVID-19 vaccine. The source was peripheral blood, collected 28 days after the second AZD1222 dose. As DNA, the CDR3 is TGTGCCACCAGTGATCCGGGACAGGGATACTATGGCTACACCTTC. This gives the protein CATSDPGQGYYGYTF.